This T cell receptor (beta chain) was sequenced for a study of blood T cell repertoires in COVID-19. As for the study in general: Material from acute and convalescent COVID-19 was sourced from the United States, Italy and Spain. PBMCs, B-cell-depleted T cells, or T cells provided the cDNA or gDNA that made up the material.

Authors' methods: How many nucleated cells were present was estimated from reference gene primer amplification. Clones were read by immunoSEQ multiplex PCR, and TCRdb kept only the in-frame ones, dropping some. D and trimming come from the DNA, and the V and J calls and clone size come from that table. The sample has roughly 150,000 clones; under 90% are singletons. The TCR sequence derives from a man in his sixties with acute or convalescent COVID-19. The sequencing sample was made of peripheral blood.

The CDR3 region is CASSYRTGGIGNQPQHF. CDR3 bases: TGTGCCAGCAGCTACCGGACAGGGGGAATTGGCAATCAGCCCCAGCATTTT. The rearrangement links TRBV7-3 to TRBJ1-5; 10 bases are a match to TRBD1. The CDR3 sequence is 17 residues long. CDR1 SGHTA and CDR2 FQGTGA come from the germline V gene. Trimming removed 4 bases from V and 2 bases from J; junction bases left unmatched: 8.